This TCR beta chain was captured by sequencing in a study of early T cells in non-severe SARS-CoV-2 infection. Germline V lookup: CDR1 MNHEY, CDR2 SVGAGI. CDR3 size: 16 residues. The V and J ends lost 0 bases and 2 bases, in that order; junction bases with no gene match: 7. TCRdb analysed the 5' RACE reads with MiXCR anew, one entry per CDR3 protein. The data show under 140,000 distinct CDR3 sequences, with roughly 12% seen just once and 3.5% to 4% held by the top ten. The gene calls are TRBV6-5 and TRBJ2-7, with 7 bases lining up with TRBD1. The origin of this receptor is an adult who was a healthcare worker with PCR-confirmed SARS-CoV-2 infection or an uninfected control (not recorded which). This sample comprised whole blood, obtained at baseline. CDR3 amino acids: CASSYSMTGRTYEQYF. The CDR3 DNA reads as TGTGCCAGCAGTTACTCGATGACAGGGAGAACCTACGAGCAGTACTTC.